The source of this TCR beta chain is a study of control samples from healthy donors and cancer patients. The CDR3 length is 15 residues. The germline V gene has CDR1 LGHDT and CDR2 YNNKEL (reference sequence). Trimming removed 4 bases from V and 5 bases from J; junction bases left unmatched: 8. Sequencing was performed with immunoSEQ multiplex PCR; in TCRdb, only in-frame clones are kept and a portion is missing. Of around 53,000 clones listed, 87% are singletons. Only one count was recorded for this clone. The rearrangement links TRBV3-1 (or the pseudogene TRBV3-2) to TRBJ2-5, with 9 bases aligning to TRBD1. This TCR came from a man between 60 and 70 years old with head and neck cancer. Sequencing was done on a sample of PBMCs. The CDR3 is CASSRATGGWETQYF. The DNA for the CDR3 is TGTGCCAGCAGCCGGGCGACAGGGGGTTGGGAGACCCAGTACTTC.